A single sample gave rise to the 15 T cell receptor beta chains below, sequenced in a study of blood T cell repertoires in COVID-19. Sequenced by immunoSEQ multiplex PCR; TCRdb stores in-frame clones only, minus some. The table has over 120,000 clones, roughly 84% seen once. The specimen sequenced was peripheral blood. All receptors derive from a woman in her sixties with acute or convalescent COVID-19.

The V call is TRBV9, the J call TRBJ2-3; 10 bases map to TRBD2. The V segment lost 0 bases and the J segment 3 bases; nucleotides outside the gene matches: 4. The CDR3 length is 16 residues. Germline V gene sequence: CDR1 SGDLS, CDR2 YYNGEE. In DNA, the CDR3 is TGTGCCAGCAGCGTAGGGCTAGCGGGAGTAACAGATACGCAGTATTTT. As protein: CASSVGLAGVTDTQYF.

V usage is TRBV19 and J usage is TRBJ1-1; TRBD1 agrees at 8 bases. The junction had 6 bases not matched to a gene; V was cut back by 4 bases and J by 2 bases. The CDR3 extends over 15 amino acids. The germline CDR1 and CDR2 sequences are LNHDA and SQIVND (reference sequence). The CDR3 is CASSKRQGINTEAFF. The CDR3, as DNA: TGTGCCAGTAGTAAACGACAGGGGATCAACACTGAAGCTTTCTTT.

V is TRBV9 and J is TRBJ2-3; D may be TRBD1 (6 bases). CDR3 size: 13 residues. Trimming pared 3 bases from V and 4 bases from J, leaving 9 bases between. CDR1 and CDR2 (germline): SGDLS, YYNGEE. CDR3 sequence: CASSGQVSDTQYF. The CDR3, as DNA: TGTGCCAGCAGCGGACAGGTTTCAGATACGCAGTATTTT.

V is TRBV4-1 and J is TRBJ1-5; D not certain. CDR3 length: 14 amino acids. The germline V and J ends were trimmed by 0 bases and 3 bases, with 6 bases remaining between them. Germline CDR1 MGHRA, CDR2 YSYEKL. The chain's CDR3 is CASSQDEDNQPQHF. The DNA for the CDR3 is TGCGCCAGCAGCCAAGACGAGGACAATCAGCCCCAGCATTTT.

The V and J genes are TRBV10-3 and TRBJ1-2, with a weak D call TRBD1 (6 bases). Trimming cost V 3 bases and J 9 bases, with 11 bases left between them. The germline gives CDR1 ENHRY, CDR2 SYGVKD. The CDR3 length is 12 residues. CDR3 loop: CAISEDRDSYTF. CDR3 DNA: TGTGCCATCAGTGAAGACCGGGACAGCTACACCTTC.

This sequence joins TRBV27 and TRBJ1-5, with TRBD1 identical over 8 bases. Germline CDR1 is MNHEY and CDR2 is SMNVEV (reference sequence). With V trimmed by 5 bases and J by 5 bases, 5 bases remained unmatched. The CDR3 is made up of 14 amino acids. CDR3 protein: CASSPETGDQPQHF. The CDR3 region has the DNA TGTGCCAGCAGTCCCGAGACAGGGGATCAGCCCCAGCATTTT.

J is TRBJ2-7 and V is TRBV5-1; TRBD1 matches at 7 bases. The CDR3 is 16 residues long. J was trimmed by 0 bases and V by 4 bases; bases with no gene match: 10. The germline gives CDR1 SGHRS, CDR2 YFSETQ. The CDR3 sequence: CASSPQDRATSYEQYF. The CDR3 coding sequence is TGCGCCAGCAGCCCCCAAGACAGGGCGACCTCCTACGAGCAGTACTTC.

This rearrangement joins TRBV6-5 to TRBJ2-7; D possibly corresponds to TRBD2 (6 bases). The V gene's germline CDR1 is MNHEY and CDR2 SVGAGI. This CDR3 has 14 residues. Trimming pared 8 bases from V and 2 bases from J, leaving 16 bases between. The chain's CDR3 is CASVKTRPTYEQYF. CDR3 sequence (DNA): TGTGCCAGCGTAAAGACTAGACCTACCTACGAGCAGTACTTC.

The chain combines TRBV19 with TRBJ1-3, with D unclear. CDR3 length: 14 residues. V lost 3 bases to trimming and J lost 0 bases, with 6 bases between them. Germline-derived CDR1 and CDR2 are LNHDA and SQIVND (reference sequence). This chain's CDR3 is CASSIWASGNTIYF. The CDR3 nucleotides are TGTGCCAGTAGTATCTGGGCCTCTGGAAACACCATATATTTT.

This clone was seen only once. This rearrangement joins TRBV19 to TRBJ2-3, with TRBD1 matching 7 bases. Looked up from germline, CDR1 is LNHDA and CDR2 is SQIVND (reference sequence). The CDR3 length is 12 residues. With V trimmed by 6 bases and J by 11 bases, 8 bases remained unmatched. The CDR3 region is CASSPKTGEQYF. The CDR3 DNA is TGTGCCAGTAGCCCAAAAACAGGGGAGCAGTATTTT.

The CDR3 sequence: CASSLWPGYEQYF. DNA of the CDR3: TGTGCCAGCAGTTTGTGGCCGGGGTACGAGCAGTACTTC. The genes are TRBV12-3 or TRBV12-4 and TRBJ2-7; TRBD2 is a possible D gene (5 bases). CDR3 size: 13 residues. With 3 bases removed from V and 4 bases from J, the gap between germline ends came to 10 bases.

This CDR3 is CASSRSTTTDGELFF. The CDR3 nucleotides read TGCGCCAGCAGCCGATCGACTACGACGGACGGGGAGCTGTTTTTT. This chain joins TRBV4-3 and TRBJ2-2; TRBD2 is a possible D gene (5 bases). Germline loops: CDR1 LGHNA, CDR2 YSLEER. The V end was cut by 4 bases, the J end by 7 bases, with 16 bases between. This CDR3 is built from 15 residues.

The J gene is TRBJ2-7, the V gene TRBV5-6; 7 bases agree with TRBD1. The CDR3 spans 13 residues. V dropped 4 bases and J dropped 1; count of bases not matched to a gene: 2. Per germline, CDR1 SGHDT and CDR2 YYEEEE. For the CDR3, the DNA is TGTGCCAGCAGCACGGGACAGTCCTACGAGCAGTACTTC. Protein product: CASSTGQSYEQYF.

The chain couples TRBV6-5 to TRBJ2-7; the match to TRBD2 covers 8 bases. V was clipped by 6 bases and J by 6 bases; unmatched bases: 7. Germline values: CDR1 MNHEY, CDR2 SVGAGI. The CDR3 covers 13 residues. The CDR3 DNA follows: TGTGCCAGCAGAACCGGGACTAGTCGCGAGCAGTACTTC. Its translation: CASRTGTSREQYF.

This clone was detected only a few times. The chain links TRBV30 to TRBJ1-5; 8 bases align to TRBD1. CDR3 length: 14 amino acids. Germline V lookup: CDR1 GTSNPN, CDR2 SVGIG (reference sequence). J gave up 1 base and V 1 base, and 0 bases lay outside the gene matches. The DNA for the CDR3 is TGTGCCTGGAGTGGACAGGGGAGCAATCAGCCCCAGCATTTT. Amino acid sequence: CAWSGQGSNQPQHF.